The TCR beta chain described here comes from a study of T-cell reconstitution after alpha-beta-depleted transplantation in children. Study observations and caveats: Certain patients had high TCRbeta diversity at day 60, and it came from recipient T cells and thymic progenitors that survived. Expanded graft clones numbering several hundred reportedly gave rise to alpha-beta T cells about two months after transplant. Fresh T-cell production supplied most of the T-cell counts and diversity seen one year after transplant.

Construction of the TCRbeta library involved unique molecular identifiers. TCRdb independently ran MiXCR on the PCR reads; one entry per CDR3 protein. The table lists approximately 97,000 distinct CDR3 sequences, 6% of them singletons. The junction had 6 bases not matched to a gene; V was cut back by 1 base and J by 4 bases. The CDR3 totals 16 residues. The germline gives CDR1 SGHRS, CDR2 YFSETQ. In this sample, this clonotype turned up a few times. Its target is unknown. The genes are TRBV5-1 and TRBJ2-5; 11 bases map to TRBD2. The receptor was derived from a female patient aged 2 to 10 who had a stem cell transplant for Fanconi anemia, so the T cells may come from the graft donor. This specimen was PBMCs, mostly from graft donor cells, taken 60 days after TCRalphabeta/CD19-depleted stem cell transplant. CDR3 sequence reads: CASSLSQLAGAETQYF. CDR3 nucleotides: TGCGCCAGCAGCTTGTCCCAACTAGCGGGAGCAGAGACCCAGTACTTC.